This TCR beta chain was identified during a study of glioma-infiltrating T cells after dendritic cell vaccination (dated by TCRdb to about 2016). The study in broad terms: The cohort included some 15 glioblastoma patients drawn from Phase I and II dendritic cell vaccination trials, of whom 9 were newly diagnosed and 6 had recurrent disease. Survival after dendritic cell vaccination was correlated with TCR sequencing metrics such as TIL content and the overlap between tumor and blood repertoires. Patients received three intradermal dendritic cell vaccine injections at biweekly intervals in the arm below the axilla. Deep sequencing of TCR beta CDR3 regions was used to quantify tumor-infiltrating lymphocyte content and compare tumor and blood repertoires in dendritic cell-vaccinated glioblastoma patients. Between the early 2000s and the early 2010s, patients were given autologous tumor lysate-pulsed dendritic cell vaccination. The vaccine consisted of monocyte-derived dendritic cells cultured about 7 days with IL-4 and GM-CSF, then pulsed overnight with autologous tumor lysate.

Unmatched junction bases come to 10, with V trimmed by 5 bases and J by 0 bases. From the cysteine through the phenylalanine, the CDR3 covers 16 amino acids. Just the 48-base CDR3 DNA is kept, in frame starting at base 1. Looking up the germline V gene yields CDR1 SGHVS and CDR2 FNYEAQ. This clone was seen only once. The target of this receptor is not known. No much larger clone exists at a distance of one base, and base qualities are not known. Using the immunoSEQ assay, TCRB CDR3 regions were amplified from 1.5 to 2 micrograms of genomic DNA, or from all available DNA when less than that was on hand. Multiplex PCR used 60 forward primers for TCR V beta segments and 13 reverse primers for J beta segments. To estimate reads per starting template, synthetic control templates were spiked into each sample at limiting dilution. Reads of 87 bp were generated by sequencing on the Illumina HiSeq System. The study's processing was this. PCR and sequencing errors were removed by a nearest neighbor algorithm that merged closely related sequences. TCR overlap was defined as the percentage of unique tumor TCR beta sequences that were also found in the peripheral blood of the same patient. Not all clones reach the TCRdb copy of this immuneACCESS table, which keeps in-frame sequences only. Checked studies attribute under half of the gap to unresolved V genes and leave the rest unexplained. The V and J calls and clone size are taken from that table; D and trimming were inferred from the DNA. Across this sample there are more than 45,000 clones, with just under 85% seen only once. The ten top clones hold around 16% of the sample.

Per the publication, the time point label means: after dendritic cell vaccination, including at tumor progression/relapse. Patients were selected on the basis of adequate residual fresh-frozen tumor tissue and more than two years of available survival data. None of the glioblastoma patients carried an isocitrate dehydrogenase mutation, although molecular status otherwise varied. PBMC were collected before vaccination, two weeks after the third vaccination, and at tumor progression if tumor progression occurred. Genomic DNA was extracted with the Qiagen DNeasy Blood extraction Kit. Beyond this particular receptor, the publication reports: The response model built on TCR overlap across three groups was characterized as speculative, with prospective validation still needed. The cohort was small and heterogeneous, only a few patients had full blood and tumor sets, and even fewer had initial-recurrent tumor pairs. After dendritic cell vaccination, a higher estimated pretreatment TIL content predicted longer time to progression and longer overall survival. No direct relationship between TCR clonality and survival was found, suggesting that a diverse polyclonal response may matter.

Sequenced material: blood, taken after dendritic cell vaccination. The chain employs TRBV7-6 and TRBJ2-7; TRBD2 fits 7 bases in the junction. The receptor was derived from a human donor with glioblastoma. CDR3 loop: CASSKEAGYSSYEQYF. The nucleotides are TGTGCCAGCAGCAAGGAAGCGGGGTATAGCTCCTACGAGCAGTACTTC.